A single sample gave rise to the 31 T cell receptor beta chains below, sequenced in a study of cytomegalovirus exposure and HLA in healthy donors. PCR primers comprised 60 Vbeta and 13 Jbeta primers. Some clones are missing from TCRdb's copy, which holds only in-frame ones; the method was immunoSEQ multiplex PCR. The profile covers almost 200,000 clones, with around three quarters appearing a single time and approximately 4% taken by the ten largest. The sample was PBMCs. These receptors all come from a woman aged 25-40 years in good health and CMV-seropositive.

This rearrangement joins TRBV6-5 to TRBJ2-5; 7 bases are shared with TRBD1. The DNA end lines up better with TRBJ2-7; the J call may be wrong. The CDR3 consists of 14 residues. CDR1 and CDR2 (germline): MNHEY, SVGAGI. As DNA, the CDR3 is TGTGCCAGCAGAAAACGACAGGGACCCTACGAGCAGTACTTC. This gives the protein CASRKRQGPYEQYF.

This chain links TRBV5-8 with TRBJ2-7; D gene uncertain. This CDR3 is built from 12 residues. Deletions cut 4 bases from V and 4 bases from J, with 9 bases between. Looked up from germline, CDR1 is SGHTS and CDR2 is YDEGEE. CDR3 DNA: TGTGCCAGCAGCCCTTCCCCGTACGAGCAGTACTTC. Translated: CASSPSPYEQYF.

J is TRBJ2-3 and V is TRBV27, with D perhaps TRBD2 (6 bases). CDR3 length: 16 amino acids. The V and J ends lost 7 bases and 6 bases respectively, with 23 bases between them. Germline V gives CDR1 MNHEY, CDR2 SMNVEV (reference sequence). The CDR3 DNA sequence: TGTGCCAGCATTCCTCACGGGGCGGGGAGTCCCGATACGCAGTATTTT. Residues: CASIPHGAGSPDTQYF.

V and J are TRBV4-3 and TRBJ1-2, with 7 bases lining up with TRBD1. J gave up 7 bases and V 2 bases, and 10 bases lay outside the gene matches. This CDR3 is 15 amino acids long. Germline V gives CDR1 LGHNA, CDR2 YSLEER. CDR3 bases: TGCGCCAGCAGCCAATCGACAGGGAGTTCTCGTGGCTACACCTTC. Its protein product is CASSQSTGSSRGYTF.

About this clone: At one end, the junction sequence differs from germline, possibly due to a read error. This chain connects TRBV10-1 to TRBJ1-5, with TRBD1 as a possible D gene (5 bases). This CDR3 spans 13 amino acids. Looked up from germline, CDR1 is WNHNN and CDR2 is SYGVQD (reference sequence). CDR3 DNA: TGCGCCAGCAGCGAGTCTACAGGTCAGCCCCAGCATTTT. Its translation: CASSESTGQPQHF.

The chain couples TRBV7-8 to TRBJ1-2; D is undetermined. V lost 5 bases and J 2 bases, leaving 15 bases between the germline ends. Germline V CDR1 and CDR2: SGHVS, FQNEAQ. This CDR3 is built from 15 residues. This chain's CDR3 is CASSAEERGNYGYTF. The CDR3 region has the DNA TGTGCCAGCAGCGCAGAGGAACGAGGAAACTATGGCTACACCTTC.

This chain uses TRBV11-2 with TRBJ2-7, with D tentatively TRBD2 (6 bases). Trimming left V 1 base short and J 6 bases short, with 16 bases between. This CDR3 is built from 15 residues. CDR1 is SGHAT, CDR2 FQNNGV, per germline. CDR3 loop: CASSLAGGRAGEQYF. The CDR3, as DNA: TGTGCCAGCAGCTTAGCCGGGGGACGGGCCGGCGAGCAGTACTTC. Looking up the rest from reference TRBV11-2 and TRBJ2-7 gives the full variable domain: EAGVAQSPRYKIIEKRQSVAFWCNPISGHATLYWYQQILGQGPKLLIQFQNNGVVDDSQLPKDRFSAERLKGVDSTLKIQPAKLEDSAVYLCASSLAGGRAGEQYFGPGTRLTVT.

The chain is built from TRBV7-9 and TRBJ1-4, with 9 positions matching TRBD1. Trimming at V came to 6 bases and at J to 5 bases, leaving 4 bases not matched to a gene. Germline values: CDR1 SEHNR, CDR2 FQNEAQ (reference sequence). The CDR3 has 14 residues. The DNA of the CDR3 is TGTGCCAGCAGTACCGGGACAGGGAATGAAAAACTGTTTTTT. This encodes CASSTGTGNEKLFF. Based on the CDR3 plus reference TRBV7-9 and TRBJ1-4, the full variable domain is DTGVSQNPRHKITKRGQNVTFRCDPISEHNRLYWYRQTLGQGPEFLTYFQNEAQLEKSRLLSDRFSAERPKGSFSTLEIQRTEQGDSAMYLCASSTGTGNEKLFFGSGTQLSVL.

This clone was seen once. The chain has TRBV2 and TRBJ1-2; the match to TRBD1 covers 8 bases. V trimming: 3 bases; J trimming: 5 bases; junction bases outside the gene matches: 8. The CDR3 extends over 15 amino acids. Germline V CDR1 and CDR2: SNHLY, FYNNEI. The CDR3 DNA follows: TGTGCCAGCAGTGATAGTCAGGGGGCTGGATATGGCTACACCTTC. As protein: CASSDSQGAGYGYTF.

The rearrangement links TRBV7-9 to TRBJ2-1, with D maybe TRBD1 (6 bases). The ends were cut back, 4 bases at V and 4 bases at J, with 17 bases in the middle. This CDR3 is 16 amino acids long. CDR1 and CDR2 (germline): SEHNR, FQNEAQ (reference sequence). The CDR3 reads CASSSHDLTGYNEQFF. CDR3 bases: TGTGCCAGCAGCTCCCACGACCTAACAGGGTACAATGAGCAGTTCTTC.

J is TRBJ1-1 and V is TRBV29-1; no clear D. This CDR3 has 11 residues. Germline V lookup: CDR1 SQVTM, CDR2 ANQGSEA. The ends were cut back, 3 bases at V and 5 bases at J, with 7 bases in the middle. In DNA form, the CDR3 reads TGCAGCGTTGAGGCAAATACTGAAGCTTTCTTT. This gives the protein CSVEANTEAFF. The whole variable domain, remainder taken from reference TRBV29-1 and TRBJ1-1, is SAVISQKPSRDICQRGTSLTIQCQVDSQVTMMFWYRQQPGQSLTLIATANQGSEATYESGFVIDKFPISRPNLTFSTLTVSNMSPEDSSIYLCSVEANTEAFFGQGTRLTVV.

The chain joins TRBV9 to TRBJ2-7, with 10 positions matching TRBD2. The V gene's germline CDR1 is SGDLS and CDR2 YYNGEE. The CDR3 length is 15 residues. V shed 3 bases and J 3 bases; nucleotides not matched to a gene: 6. CDR3 sequence: CASSAGTSAYYEQYF. The CDR3 DNA reads TGTGCCAGCAGCGCTGGGACTAGCGCTTACTACGAGCAGTACTTC.

The chain joins TRBV23-1 to TRBJ2-2, with 7 bases matching TRBD2. TRBV23-1 is an ORF; its function is uncertain. The CDR3 totals 14 residues. Unmatched junction bases numbered 4, after V lost 3 bases and J lost 6 bases. CDR3 coding DNA: TGCGCCAGCAGTCATGTCCTAGCGGCCGGGGAGCTGTTTTTT. Amino acid sequence: CASSHVLAAGELFF.

The sample holds a few counts of this clone. The rearrangement uses TRBV4-1 and TRBJ2-2; 7 nucleotides agree with TRBD1. J was trimmed by 2 bases and V by 4 bases; bases with no gene match: 4. Looked up from germline, CDR1 is MGHRA and CDR2 is YSYEKL. The CDR3 covers 15 residues. As DNA, the CDR3 is TGCGCCAGCAGCCTGGACAGGATTAACACCGGGGAGCTGTTTTTT. Translated: CASSLDRINTGELFF.

The chain employs TRBV2 and TRBJ2-7; no clear D. V lost 3 bases to trimming and J lost 1 base, with 7 bases between them. The CDR3 is 13 residues long. The germline V gene has CDR1 SNHLY and CDR2 FYNNEI. CDR3 DNA: TGTGCCAGCAGTGACGGTAATTCCTACGAGCAGTACTTC. Translated: CASSDGNSYEQYF.

V usage is TRBV29-1 and J usage is TRBJ2-2; D perhaps matches TRBD2 (5 bases). The CDR3 consists of 16 residues. Germline V gives CDR1 SQVTM, CDR2 ANQGSEA. V shed 4 bases and J shed 4 bases, with 19 bases lying between them. The CDR3 sequence: CSVATVGLVGTGELFF. Written as DNA, the CDR3 is TGCAGCGTTGCAACTGTAGGACTCGTGGGCACCGGGGAGCTGTTTTTT.

The chain is built from TRBV12-2 and TRBJ2-7; the table's D call of TRBD2 was not tested on the DNA. TRBV12-2 is a listed pseudogene. The CDR3 sequence is 19 residues long. DNA of the CDR3: TGTGCAAGTCGCTCGAGAGAGGCGGGAGGGCATACTGTCTCCTACGAGCAGTACTTC. Protein: CASRSREAGGHTVSYEQYF.

The genes are TRBV18 and TRBJ1-2, with D hard to call. This CDR3 is 13 amino acids long. The V end lost 2 bases, the J end lost 0 bases, and 4 bases lay between the germline ends. Germline V CDR1 and CDR2: KGHSH, LQKENI. This CDR3 is CASSPAANYGYTF. For the CDR3, the DNA is TGTGCCAGCTCACCAGCAGCTAACTATGGCTACACCTTC.

This rearrangement joins TRBV12-5 to TRBJ2-1; 7 nucleotides align to TRBD2. CDR1 and CDR2 from the germline V gene are LGHNT and FRNRAP. Trimming took 1 base from V and 6 from J; bases not matched to a gene: 0. The CDR3 sequence is 13 residues long. The CDR3 here is CASGLGGGNEQFF. The CDR3 DNA reads TGTGCTAGTGGTTTGGGGGGGGGCAATGAGCAGTTCTTC. The full variable domain, rest sourced from reference TRBV12-5 and TRBJ2-1, is DARVTQTPRHKVTEMGQEVTMRCQPILGHNTVFWYRQTMMQGLELLAYFRNRAPLDDSGMPKDRFSAEMPDATLATLKIQPSEPRDSAVYFCASGLGGGNEQFFGPGTRLTVL.

This chain uses TRBV29-1 with TRBJ2-5; the D gene is possibly TRBD2 (6 bases). Germline V gene sequence: CDR1 SQVTM, CDR2 ANQGSEA. The CDR3 extends over 18 amino acids. The V end was cut by 1 base, the J end by 5 bases, with 26 bases between. The CDR3 here is CSVEVVDRGNTSPETQYF. CDR3 bases: TGCAGCGTTGAAGTGGTCGATCGGGGGAATACCTCACCGGAGACCCAGTACTTC.

V usage is TRBV7-6 and J usage is TRBJ1-1; D perhaps matches TRBD1 (5 bases). Germline V lookup: CDR1 SGHVS, CDR2 FNYEAQ. The V and J ends lost 5 bases and 3 bases respectively, with 10 bases between them. The CDR3 contains 13 residues. CDR3 loop: CASSRAGYTEAFF. Written as DNA, the CDR3 is TGTGCCAGCAGCCGAGCAGGGTACACTGAAGCTTTCTTT.

This clone was seen just once. This sequence joins TRBV4-1 and TRBJ2-3, with 10 bases matching TRBD2. The ends lost 5 bases at V and 3 bases at J; junction bases unmatched: 5. CDR3 length: 15 residues. CDR1 and CDR2 (germline): MGHRA, YSYEKL. CDR3 DNA sequence: TGCGCCAGCAGCGAGCGGGAGGGTAGGACAGATACGCAGTATTTT. Protein product: CASSEREGRTDTQYF.

The rearrangement uses TRBV14 and TRBJ2-7; D remains ambiguous. V dropped 3 bases and J dropped 4 bases, with 4 bases sitting between them. This CDR3 region has 11 residues. CDR1 and CDR2 (germline): SGHDN, FVKESK. The CDR3 is CASSHTYEQYF. CDR3 bases: TGTGCCAGCAGCCACACTTACGAGCAGTACTTC.

The rearrangement joins TRBV18 to TRBJ2-7; 12 bases map to TRBD1. This CDR3 spans 15 amino acids. V lost 4 bases to trimming and J lost 6 bases; unmatched junction nucleotides: 7. The germline V gene has CDR1 KGHSH and CDR2 LQKENI. The chain's CDR3 is CASSQGQGAIGEQYF. The CDR3, as DNA: TGTGCCAGCTCACAGGGACAGGGGGCGATCGGCGAGCAGTACTTC.

The chain has TRBV10-3 and TRBJ2-3; a weak D match, TRBD2 (5 bases). The V end was cut by 7 bases, the J end by 6 bases, with 17 bases between. Germline loops: CDR1 ENHRY, CDR2 SYGVKD. The CDR3 is made up of 14 amino acids. The CDR3 nucleotides are TGTGCCATCATGGAAGGGTCCGGGGTGGATACGCAGTATTTT. It encodes CAIMEGSGVDTQYF.

This chain joins TRBV9 and TRBJ2-7, with D perhaps matching TRBD1 (6 bases). Looked up from germline, CDR1 is SGDLS and CDR2 is YYNGEE. V gave up 4 bases and J gave up 7 bases, with 24 bases separating them. The CDR3 loop spans 16 amino acids. Here the CDR3 reads CASSPGRQALELEQYF. CDR3 sequence (DNA): TGTGCCAGCAGCCCGGGTCGACAGGCGTTGGAGTTAGAGCAGTACTTC.

The chain recombines TRBV2 with TRBJ2-5; tentative D call: TRBD2 (6 bases). V was cut by 8 bases and J by 4 bases, with 14 bases left in between. The V gene's germline CDR1 is SNHLY and CDR2 FYNNEI. This CDR3 is 13 amino acids long. CDR3 in DNA: TGTGCCAGCGCGGGGTTTAGGGGAGAGACCCAGTACTTC. The encoded protein is CASAGFRGETQYF.

The gene calls are TRBV7-8 and TRBJ1-3, with D unresolved. The ends were cut back, 8 bases at V and 4 bases at J, with 9 bases in the middle. Germline CDR1 reads SGHVS; CDR2 reads FQNEAQ. This CDR3 region has 12 residues. In DNA, the CDR3 is TGTGCCAGCGCCGGGAGGGGAAACACCATATATTTT. Its translation is CASAGRGNTIYF.

The chain carries TRBV11-2 and TRBJ2-1, with D perhaps matching TRBD2 (6 bases). The germline V and J ends were trimmed by 3 bases and 7 bases, with 16 bases remaining between them. Per the germline V gene, CDR1 is SGHAT and CDR2 is FQNNGV. The CDR3 runs to 15 residues. DNA of the CDR3: TGTGCCAGCAGCTTGACGGGAGCGAGGATTAATGAGCAGTTCTTC. Its protein is CASSLTGARINEQFF.

This clone was detected a few times. The V call is TRBV5-6, the J call TRBJ2-1; 8 bases are shared with TRBD2. This CDR3 comprises 14 residues. V dropped 0 bases and J dropped 8; count of bases not matched to a gene: 4. Per germline, CDR1 SGHDT and CDR2 YYEEEE. The CDR3 DNA is TGTGCCAGCAGCTTGGTACCAGCGGGGGATGAGCAGTTCTTC. Residues: CASSLVPAGDEQFF. The whole variable domain, filled in from reference TRBV5-6 and TRBJ2-1, reads DAGVTQSPTHLIKTRGQQVTLRCSPKSGHDTVSWYQQALGQGPQFIFQYYEEEERQRGNFPDRFSGHQFPNYSSELNVNALLLGDSALYLCASSLVPAGDEQFFGPGTRLTVL.

The rearrangement uses TRBV13 and TRBJ2-7, with 7 nucleotides matching TRBD1. V trimming: 3 bases; J trimming: 9 bases; junction bases outside the gene matches: 8. Germline CDR1 and CDR2: PRHDT and FYEKMQ (reference sequence). CDR3 size: 13 residues. The chain's CDR3 is CASSFGRAGGQYF. The CDR3 nucleotides read TGTGCCAGCAGCTTCGGCAGGGCAGGGGGGCAGTACTTC.